These 18 T cell receptor beta chains share one sample of origin, sequenced in a study of T cell changes during pregnancy in multiple sclerosis. Sequenced by immunoSEQ multiplex PCR; TCRdb stores in-frame clones only, minus some. The sample has more than 55,000 clones; over 75% are singletons. Sequenced material: peripheral blood, taken in the first trimester of pregnancy. These receptors came from a female donor in good health, enrolled as a control in a pregnancy study.

The chain joins TRBV15 to TRBJ1-1, with TRBD1 matching 9 bases. V lost 4 bases and J lost 5; bases outside the gene matches: 14. Germline V gives CDR1 LNHNV, CDR2 YYDKDF (reference sequence). The CDR3 totals 17 residues. The CDR3 coding sequence is TGTGCCACCAGCACCGACAGGGGGTCGATCCTGGGTACTGAAGCTTTCTTT. The encoded protein is CATSTDRGSILGTEAFF. Looking up the rest from reference TRBV15 and TRBJ1-1 gives the full variable domain: DAMVIQNPRYQVTQFGKPVTLSCSQTLNHNVMYWYQQKSSQAPKLLFHYYDKDFNNEADTPDNFQSRRPNTSFCFLDIRSPGLGDTAMYLCATSTDRGSILGTEAFFGQGTRLTVV.

The chain carries TRBV2 and TRBJ2-1, with 7 bases matching TRBD1. Germline loops: CDR1 SNHLY, CDR2 FYNNEI. J was trimmed by 5 bases and V by 0 bases; bases with no gene match: 4. The CDR3 has 15 amino acids. CDR3 region: CASSEAGTANNEQFF. The CDR3 nucleotides are TGTGCCAGCAGTGAAGCCGGGACAGCAAACAATGAGCAGTTCTTC.

The chain carries TRBV5-1 and TRBJ2-7; 9 bases agree with TRBD2. V was clipped by 0 bases and J by 2 bases; unmatched bases: 3. CDR1 is SGHRS and CDR2 is YFSETQ in the germline V gene. CDR3 length equals 15 residues. CDR3 amino acids: CASSLVLAGTYEQYF. CDR3 bases: TGCGCCAGCAGCTTGGTACTAGCGGGTACCTACGAGCAGTACTTC.

The J gene is TRBJ2-3, the V gene TRBV4-1; D is perhaps TRBD2 (6 bases). Trimming pared 0 bases from V and 1 base from J, leaving 8 bases between. The CDR3 length is 15 residues. CDR1 MGHRA and CDR2 YSYEKL come from the germline V gene. CDR3 in DNA: TGCGCCAGCAGCCAAGACGGCGGGGGCACAGATACGCAGTATTTT. This gives the protein CASSQDGGGTDTQYF.

The gene calls are TRBV19 and TRBJ2-3; possibly TRBD2 for D (6 bases). The CDR3 is 15 amino acids. V lost 5 bases and J 0 bases, leaving 12 bases between the germline ends. Looked up from germline, CDR1 is LNHDA and CDR2 is SQIVND (reference sequence). Here the CDR3 reads CASSQLAVSTDTQYF. The CDR3 nucleotides read TGTGCCAGTAGTCAATTAGCGGTTAGCACAGATACGCAGTATTTT. The entire variable domain, with the rest obtained from reference TRBV19 and TRBJ2-3, is as follows: DGGITQSPKYLFRKEGQNVTLSCEQNLNHDAMYWYRQDPGQGLRLIYYSQIVNDFQKGDIAEGYSVSREKKESFPLTVTSAQKNPTAFYLCASSQLAVSTDTQYFGPGTRLTVL.

The CDR3 protein is CSVTARQNTEAFF. The DNA of the CDR3 is TGCAGCGTTACCGCCCGACAGAACACTGAAGCTTTCTTT. The V gene is TRBV29-1, the J gene TRBJ1-1; D not certain. Germline CDR1 reads SQVTM; CDR2 reads ANQGSEA. Trimming removed 5 bases at V and 1 base at J, with 11 bases between. This CDR3 is built from 13 residues.

The chain recombines TRBV28 with TRBJ2-7, with D tentatively TRBD2 (6 bases). Trimming stripped 11 bases from V and 5 bases from J, with 10 bases between. This CDR3 has 10 residues. Germline V gene data show CDR1 as MDHEN and CDR2 as SYDVKM. CDR3 in amino acids: CAAAGNEQYF. The CDR3 region has the DNA TGTGCCGCGGCGGGGAACGAGCAGTACTTC. Based on the CDR3 plus reference TRBV28 and TRBJ2-7, the full variable domain is DVKVTQSSRYLVKRTGEKVFLECVQDMDHENMFWYRQDPGLGLRLIYFSYDVKMKEKGDIPEGYSVSREKKERFSLILESASTNQTSMYLCAAAGNEQYFGPGTRLTVT.

The gene calls are TRBV18 and TRBJ1-2; weak D call: TRBD1 (5 bases). The V gene's germline CDR1 is KGHSH and CDR2 LQKENI. The V end lost 3 bases, the J end lost 0 bases, and 11 bases lay between the germline ends. The length of the CDR3 is 15 residues. CDR3 protein: CASSPAGDPNYGYTF. The CDR3 DNA follows: TGTGCCAGCTCACCGGCGGGGGACCCTAACTATGGCTACACCTTC. Drawing the rest from reference TRBV18 and TRBJ1-2, the complete variable domain is NAGVMQNPRHLVRRRGQEARLRCSPMKGHSHVYWYRQLPEEGLKFMVYLQKENIIDESGMPKERFSAEFPKEGPSILRIQQVVRGDSAAYFCASSPAGDPNYGYTFGSGTRLTVV.

The V gene is TRBV9, the J gene TRBJ2-1; 7 nucleotides match TRBD2. The CDR3 runs to 15 residues. Germline CDR1 is SGDLS and CDR2 is YYNGEE. J gave up 8 bases and V 1 base, and 9 bases lay outside the gene matches. The CDR3 sequence is CASSVSGTLWDEQFF. The CDR3 DNA reads as TGTGCCAGCAGCGTAAGCGGGACCCTCTGGGATGAGCAGTTCTTC.

This rearrangement joins TRBV5-1 to TRBJ2-2; D is uncertain. The germline gives CDR1 SGHRS, CDR2 YFSETQ. This CDR3 has 14 residues. V shed 4 bases and J shed 5 bases, with 12 bases lying between them. CDR3 loop: CASSPSSLTGELFF. The CDR3 region has the DNA TGCGCCAGCAGCCCCTCCTCTTTGACCGGGGAGCTGTTTTTT.

The gene calls are TRBV30 and TRBJ1-1, with 8 bases identical to TRBD1. Germline-derived CDR1 and CDR2 are GTSNPN and SVGIG (reference sequence). The trim removed 0 bases at V and 2 bases at J, leaving 2 bases unmatched. The CDR3 extends over 14 amino acids. The CDR3 DNA is TGTGCCTGGAGTGTGTCAGGGGGCAACACTGAAGCTTTCTTT. Amino acid sequence: CAWSVSGGNTEAFF.

The J gene is TRBJ2-2, the V gene TRBV19, with 7 bases that match TRBD1. The CDR3 totals 14 residues. V lost 6 bases and J lost 1; bases outside the gene matches: 2. The germline gives CDR1 LNHDA, CDR2 SQIVND (reference sequence). Here the CDR3 reads CASRRTGNTGELFF. CDR3 sequence (DNA): TGTGCCAGTAGGCGGACAGGGAACACCGGGGAGCTGTTTTTT.

V is TRBV19 and J is TRBJ1-5; D ambiguous. Germline CDR1 LNHDA, CDR2 SQIVND (reference sequence). This CDR3 spans 13 amino acids. V gave up 3 bases and J gave up 6 bases, with 9 bases separating them. CDR3 nucleotides: TGTGCCAGTAGTATGGTTTCTAGTCAGCCCCAGCATTTT. Its translation is CASSMVSSQPQHF.

V and J are TRBV7-2 and TRBJ2-7; 9 positions match TRBD1. This CDR3 has 14 residues. V shed 3 bases and J 5 bases; nucleotides not matched to a gene: 5. Germline V gene lookup returns CDR1 SGHTA and CDR2 FQGNSA. CDR3 residues: CASSLGQGSNEQYF. For the CDR3, the DNA is TGTGCCAGCAGCTTGGGACAGGGCAGCAACGAGCAGTACTTC.

The CDR3 sequence: CASSLYREWAYEQYF. CDR3 DNA sequence: TGTGCCAGCAGTTTATACCGGGAATGGGCCTACGAGCAGTACTTC. This chain uses TRBV28 with TRBJ2-7; tentatively, D is TRBD2 (5 bases). V lost 1 base to trimming and J lost 2 bases, with 12 bases between them. This CDR3 is 15 amino acids long. Germline loops: CDR1 MDHEN, CDR2 SYDVKM.

The chain employs TRBV28 and TRBJ2-3, with 9 nucleotides matching TRBD2. Germline V CDR1 and CDR2: MDHEN, SYDVKM. The CDR3 totals 14 residues. With V trimmed by 5 bases and J by 3 bases, 3 bases remained unmatched. CDR3 loop: CASSPSGTTDTQYF. As DNA, the CDR3 is TGTGCCAGCAGTCCTAGCGGGACTACAGATACGCAGTATTTT. Based on the CDR3 plus reference TRBV28 and TRBJ2-3, the full variable domain is DVKVTQSSRYLVKRTGEKVFLECVQDMDHENMFWYRQDPGLGLRLIYFSYDVKMKEKGDIPEGYSVSREKKERFSLILESASTNQTSMYLCASSPSGTTDTQYFGPGTRLTVL.

This clone was detected only once. V gene TRBV4-1 combines with J gene TRBJ2-3, with D unresolved. The germline V and J ends were trimmed by 0 bases and 5 bases, with 6 bases remaining between them. The CDR3 has 13 residues. Per germline, CDR1 MGHRA and CDR2 YSYEKL. Here the CDR3 reads CASSQDRRDTQYF. The DNA of the CDR3 is TGCGCCAGCAGCCAAGATCGGAGAGATACGCAGTATTTT.

The rearrangement uses TRBV28 and TRBJ1-1, with 7 bases aligning to TRBD1. The CDR3 is 15 residues long. The V segment lost 1 base and the J segment 3 bases; nucleotides outside the gene matches: 5. The germline gives CDR1 MDHEN, CDR2 SYDVKM. CDR3 coding DNA: TGTGCCAGCAGTTTATCCGGGCAGGGGGACACTGAAGCTTTCTTT. It encodes CASSLSGQGDTEAFF.